This entry concerns a single T cell receptor (beta chain). What it binds is not known. At the DNA level, this CDR3 is encoded by other sequences in the same sample as well. These data come from a study of T cells in localized non-small cell lung cancer. General study results and limits: Heterogeneity remains possible, as sequencing covered one tumor region only. The study linked higher blood T cell density to longer overall survival. Appearance in adjacent lung was seen for a median around 58 of the top 100 tumor clones. Uninvolved adjacent lung, not tumor, had the highest T cell clonality.

Sequencing was performed with immunoSEQ multiplex PCR; in TCRdb, only in-frame clones are kept and a portion is missing. The sample holds 75,000 to 80,000 clones, approximately 90% seen once. Unmatched junction bases numbered 4, after V lost 1 base and J lost 4 bases. Per the germline V gene, CDR1 is SGHAT and CDR2 is FQNNGV. The CDR3 spans 15 residues. This chain uses TRBV11-2 with TRBJ1-5; 7 nucleotides match TRBD1. This TCR was sampled from a woman between 40 and 69 years old with stage I squamous cell lung carcinoma. The sample was peripheral blood, taken before any cancer treatment. Here the CDR3 reads CASSLGGTANQPQHF. CDR3 nucleotides: TGTGCCAGCAGCTTAGGTGGGACAGCTAATCAGCCCCAGCATTTT. The complete variable domain, with remaining parts taken from reference TRBV11-2 and TRBJ1-5, reads EAGVAQSPRYKIIEKRQSVAFWCNPISGHATLYWYQQILGQGPKLLIQFQNNGVVDDSQLPKDRFSAERLKGVDSTLKIQPAKLEDSAVYLCASSLGGTANQPQHFGDGTRLSIL.